The 10 T cell receptor beta chains below all came from one sample that was sequenced in a study of tissue T cells after allogeneic stem cell transplantation. TCRdb keeps only in-frame clones here, not all; method: immunoSEQ multiplex PCR. The data show about 28,000 clones, with approximately 85% seen just once and about 3.7% held by the top ten. Sequencing used blood, obtained before transplantation. The receptors shown here come from a woman between 18 and 50 years old who later had graft-versus-host disease after an allogeneic stem cell transplant.

The chain employs TRBV20-1 and TRBJ2-1; the D is unclear. Between the trimmed V and J ends, which lost 0 bases and 10 bases, there was a span of 7 bases. This CDR3 comprises 11 residues. Germline V lookup: CDR1 DFQATT, CDR2 SNEGSKA (reference sequence). In nucleotides, the CDR3 is TGCAGTGCTAGAGATAATGGAGAGCAGTTCTTC. Encoded protein: CSARDNGEQFF.

The J gene is TRBJ2-1, the V gene TRBV12-5; 7 nucleotides agree with TRBD1. Unmatched junction bases numbered 11, after V lost 2 bases and J lost 10 bases. CDR3 length equals 15 residues. The V gene's germline CDR1 is LGHNT and CDR2 FRNRAP. The CDR3 is CASGLPIPRTGEQFF. DNA for the CDR3: TGTGCTAGTGGTTTGCCCATACCCCGGACAGGCGAGCAGTTCTTC.

The genes are TRBV14 and TRBJ1-4; D gene unclear. Germline assignment: CDR1 SGHDN and CDR2 FVKESK. V lost 0 bases and J lost 2, with 10 bases in between. CDR3 length: 16 amino acids. The CDR3 nucleotides read TGTGCCAGCAGCCAAGATCATTTGACGACTAATGAAAAACTGTTTTTT. Amino acids: CASSQDHLTTNEKLFF.

This sequence joins TRBV30 and TRBJ2-1; possibly TRBD2 for D (6 bases). The CDR3 is 14 residues long. Germline V CDR1 and CDR2: GTSNPN, SVGIG (reference sequence). Written as DNA, the CDR3 is TGTGCTTATTACGGGACTGTATCCTACAATGAGCAGTTCTTC. Residues: CAYYGTVSYNEQFF.

The gene calls are TRBV5-1 and TRBJ2-7; TRBD1 matches 9 bases. After removal of 4 bases from V and 4 bases from J, the junction contained 6 bases not matched to a gene. Germline V gene lookup returns CDR1 SGHRS and CDR2 YFSETQ. CDR3 length: 14 amino acids. The CDR3 bases are TGCGCCAGCAGCGCCCAGGGGACAGGGTACGAGCAGTACTTC. It codes for CASSAQGTGYEQYF.

The rearrangement joins TRBV15 to TRBJ1-5, with D hard to call. The CDR3 length is 12 residues. The germline V and J ends were trimmed by 5 bases and 7 bases, with 9 bases remaining between them. Germline assignment: CDR1 LNHNV and CDR2 YYDKDF (reference sequence). The CDR3 protein is CATSLRLQPQHF. CDR3 nucleotide sequence: TGTGCCACCAGCCTTCGTCTGCAGCCCCAGCATTTT.

V usage is TRBV10-3 and J usage is TRBJ1-2, with TRBD1 matching 10 bases. V trimming: 6 bases; J trimming: 6 bases; junction bases outside the gene matches: 16. The CDR3 has 17 amino acids. The germline V gene has CDR1 ENHRY and CDR2 SYGVKD. CDR3 protein: CAIRPRDRGNLGDGYTF. CDR3 sequence (DNA): TGTGCCATCAGGCCTCGGGACAGGGGAAACCTCGGGGATGGCTACACCTTC.

V is TRBV5-6 and J is TRBJ1-5; 7 positions agree with TRBD1. Losses at the gene ends were 3 bases for V and 4 bases for J; bases not matched to a gene: 7. The CDR3 consists of 15 residues. Germline V gene lookup returns CDR1 SGHDT and CDR2 YYEEEE. In nucleotides, the CDR3 is TGTGCCAGCAGCTCACGACAGGGCCAGAATCAGCCCCAGCATTTT. It codes for CASSSRQGQNQPQHF. Combining the CDR3 with reference TRBV5-6 and TRBJ1-5 gives the whole variable domain DAGVTQSPTHLIKTRGQQVTLRCSPKSGHDTVSWYQQALGQGPQFIFQYYEEEERQRGNFPDRFSGHQFPNYSSELNVNALLLGDSALYLCASSSRQGQNQPQHFGDGTRLSIL.

This clone was seen a handful of times. This sequence joins TRBV24-1 and TRBJ2-1; maybe TRBD2 (6 bases). Trimming left V 3 bases short and J 5 bases short, with 13 bases between. The germline V gene has CDR1 KGHDR and CDR2 SFDVKD. The CDR3 loop spans 15 amino acids. The CDR3 region has the DNA TGTGCCACCAGTGATCGTCAGACTAGGAACAATGAGCAGTTCTTC. Its protein product is CATSDRQTRNNEQFF.

CDR3 DNA sequence: TGCAGTGCTAGTCCACTCGTAGGGGGCCTTTCCTACGAGCAGTACTTC. Amino acids: CSASPLVGGLSYEQYF. V gene TRBV20-1 combines with J gene TRBJ2-7; 7 nucleotides align to TRBD1. The CDR3 is 16 amino acids. With V trimmed by 3 bases and J by 1 base, 12 bases remained unmatched. The germline V gene encodes CDR1 DFQATT and CDR2 SNEGSKA (reference sequence).